Each of the 31 T cell receptor beta chains below was sequenced from the same sample in a study of shared clonotypes between healthy human individuals. Cells designated naive CD8 were CD45RO-negative and were positively selected for CCR7, with terminally differentiated effector memory CD45RA+ cells excluded. Sequenced by immunoSEQ multiplex PCR; TCRdb stores in-frame clones only, minus some. The sample comprises about 1,800,000 clones, about 95% of which are singletons, and around 1.2% rests with the top ten. Material: naive CD8+ T cells sorted from blood. These receptors originate from a man aged 18 to 30 in good health.

The DNA of the CDR3 is TGTGCCAGCAGTGAATTTGGGCCATTAGGCACAGATACGCAGTATTTT. Translation: CASSEFGPLGTDTQYF. This chain uses TRBV25-1 with TRBJ2-3; D is uncertain. The V and J ends lost 1 base and 1 base respectively, with 12 bases between them. CDR3 length: 16 amino acids. Germline V gene data show CDR1 as MGHDK and CDR2 as SYGVNS. Full variable domain (outside the CDR3, taken from reference TRBV25-1 and TRBJ2-3): EADIYQTPRYLVIGTGKKITLECSQTMGHDKMYWYQQDPGMELHLIHYSYGVNSTEKGDLSSESTVSRIRTEHFPLTLESARPSHTSQYLCASSEFGPLGTDTQYFGPGTRLTVL.

The rearrangement links TRBV13 to TRBJ2-1; unclear D gene. This CDR3 is built from 12 residues. Trimming left V 5 bases short and J 7 bases short, with 9 bases between. The germline CDR1 and CDR2 sequences are PRHDT and FYEKMQ (reference sequence). CDR3 nucleotides: TGTGCCAGCAGCCAAGAAACAAATGAGCAGTTCTTC. Translation gives CASSQETNEQFF.

This chain uses TRBV27 with TRBJ1-1; no reliable D call. The CDR3 extends over 14 amino acids. Germline CDR1 and CDR2: MNHEY and SMNVEV (reference sequence). V was trimmed by 1 base and J by 2 bases, leaving 8 bases between them. As DNA, the CDR3 is TGTGCCAGCAGTTTATTTGCAGGTAACACTGAAGCTTTCTTT. This translates into CASSLFAGNTEAFF.

The rearrangement joins TRBV4-3 to TRBJ2-1; a possible D gene is TRBD2 (6 bases). CDR1 and CDR2 from the germline V gene are LGHNA and YSLEER. This CDR3 is built from 16 residues. V was pared by 3 bases and J by 2 bases, with 14 bases between. CDR3 sequence (DNA): TGCGCCAGCAGCCACCCCTCGGGGGAACCCTACAATGAGCAGTTCTTC. As protein: CASSHPSGEPYNEQFF.

This chain connects TRBV4-3 to TRBJ2-2, with TRBD2 matching 7 bases. This CDR3 has 18 amino acids. The V gene's germline CDR1 is LGHNA and CDR2 YSLEER. V gave up 0 bases and J gave up 0 bases; unmatched junction bases: 7. The CDR3 nucleotides read TGCGCCAGCAGCCAAGAGTTAAGCGGGGAAGCGAACACCGGGGAGCTGTTTTTT. Translation gives CASSQELSGEANTGELFF.

The rearrangement links TRBV29-1 to TRBJ2-1, with TRBD1 matching 8 bases. V shed 6 bases, J shed 8 bases, and the junction held 12 bases outside the gene matches. The length of the CDR3 is 14 residues. Germline V gene sequence: CDR1 SQVTM, CDR2 ANQGSEA. The CDR3 bases are TGCAGCGTCCTCTCCGGACAGGGTCACGATGAGCAGTTCTTC. It codes for CSVLSGQGHDEQFF.

Of note for this clone: Other nucleotide sequences from this sample produce the same CDR3. The genes are TRBV7-2 and TRBJ2-2, with D unresolved. CDR1 and CDR2 (germline): SGHTA, FQGNSA. The CDR3 runs to 11 residues. V gave up 3 bases and J gave up 7 bases, with 3 bases separating them. CDR3 sequence reads: CASSFYGELFF. CDR3 bases: TGTGCCAGCAGCTTCTACGGGGAGCTGTTTTTT.

The chain uses TRBV7-9 and TRBJ2-5; D is unclear. The length of the CDR3 is 15 residues. The germline V and J ends were trimmed by 3 bases and 5 bases, with 16 bases remaining between them. Germline lookup yields CDR1 SEHNR and CDR2 FQNEAQ (reference sequence). DNA of the CDR3: TGTGCCAGCAGCTTCTCGGGCCCCTCCCGGGAGACCCAGTACTTC. Translated: CASSFSGPSRETQYF. The complete variable domain, with remaining parts taken from reference TRBV7-9 and TRBJ2-5, reads DTGVSQNPRHKITKRGQNVTFRCDPISEHNRLYWYRQTLGQGPEFLTYFQNEAQLEKSRLLSDRFSAERPKGSFSTLEIQRTEQGDSAMYLCASSFSGPSRETQYFGPGTRLLVL.

The chain couples TRBV4-2 to TRBJ1-2; 7 bases are shared with TRBD1. With 0 bases clipped from V and 6 bases from J, the junction kept 7 bases outside the gene matches. Germline loops: CDR1 LGHNA, CDR2 YNFKEQ. This CDR3 is 15 amino acids long. CDR3 DNA: TGTGCCAGCAGCCAAGAAAAGACAGGGAGCGATGGCTACACCTTC. It specifies CASSQEKTGSDGYTF.

The chain is built from TRBV6-5 and TRBJ2-7, with 8 bases fitting TRBD1. V lost 2 bases to trimming and J lost 6 bases; unmatched junction nucleotides: 6. Germline lookup yields CDR1 MNHEY and CDR2 SVGAGI. CDR3 length: 14 residues. The CDR3 spells CASSYGQGLGEQYF. The CDR3 nucleotides are TGTGCCAGCAGTTACGGACAGGGCCTCGGCGAGCAGTACTTC.

The rearrangement uses TRBV7-8 and TRBJ2-3; D not resolved. Between the trimmed V and J ends, which lost 1 base and 0 bases, there was a span of 11 bases. The germline CDR1 and CDR2 sequences are SGHVS and FQNEAQ. The CDR3 has 16 residues. The CDR3 is CASSLVAGASTDTQYF. DNA of the CDR3: TGTGCCAGCAGCTTAGTGGCAGGTGCTAGCACAGATACGCAGTATTTT.

The chain employs TRBV7-8 and TRBJ2-5; 13 bases match TRBD2. V lost 4 bases, J lost 5 bases, and 16 bases stayed unmatched. The CDR3 sequence is 19 residues long. The germline V gene encodes CDR1 SGHVS and CDR2 FQNEAQ. The CDR3 region has the DNA TGTGCCAGCAGCTATCCCCCCGGACTAGCGGGAGAATTCCGGGAGACCCAGTACTTC. It translates to CASSYPPGLAGEFRETQYF.

The chain joins TRBV7-6 to TRBJ2-3; no clear D. The CDR3 totals 13 residues. The germline V and J ends were trimmed by 2 bases and 6 bases, with 9 bases remaining between them. Germline V lookup: CDR1 SGHVS, CDR2 FNYEAQ. The CDR3 sequence is CASSLYHGDTQYF. The DNA of the CDR3 is TGTGCCAGCAGCTTATACCACGGGGATACGCAGTATTTT. Variable domain in full (rest from reference TRBV7-6 and TRBJ2-3): GAGVSQSPRYKVTKRGQDVALRCDPISGHVSLYWYRQALGQGPEFLTYFNYEAQQDKSGLPNDRFSAERPEGSISTLTIQRTEQRDSAMYRCASSLYHGDTQYFGPGTRLTVL.

The chain carries TRBV6-1 and TRBJ1-5; no definite D call. Germline V gene sequence: CDR1 MNHNS, CDR2 SASEGT. The V and J ends lost 1 base and 1 base respectively, with 11 bases between them. The CDR3 is made up of 16 amino acids. The chain's CDR3 is CASSEDPGQSNQPQHF. The CDR3 DNA reads TGTGCCAGCAGTGAAGATCCGGGTCAGAGCAATCAGCCCCAGCATTTT.

This clone came up once. This sequence joins TRBV2 and TRBJ1-2; TRBD1 is a possible D gene (6 bases). V dropped 5 bases and J dropped 6 bases, with 7 bases sitting between them. Germline loops: CDR1 SNHLY, CDR2 FYNNEI. CDR3 length: 11 residues. This CDR3 reads CASSPGDGYTF. The CDR3 bases are TGTGCCAGCAGTCCAGGGGATGGCTACACCTTC.

The chain uses TRBV7-9 and TRBJ2-2; 8 nucleotides agree with TRBD2. The CDR3 is 16 residues long. The germline CDR1 and CDR2 sequences are SEHNR and FQNEAQ (reference sequence). J gave up 5 bases and V 5 bases, and 10 bases lay outside the gene matches. The CDR3 region has the DNA TGTGCCAGCAGCCCATCGGCGGGAGGAGAAACCGGGGAGCTGTTTTTT. It codes for CASSPSAGGETGELFF.

This chain joins TRBV7-9 and TRBJ2-7; 7 positions agree with TRBD1. From germline, CDR1 is SEHNR and CDR2 FQNEAQ (reference sequence). There are 15 residues in the CDR3. Trimming cost V 0 bases and J 0 bases; bases outside gene matches: 2. The CDR3 DNA reads as TGTGCCAGCAGCTTAGCGACAGGGACCTCCTACGAGCAGTACTTC. The encoded protein is CASSLATGTSYEQYF.

The chain recombines TRBV27 with TRBJ2-7; 8 bases align to TRBD2. With V trimmed by 4 bases and J by 2 bases, 7 bases remained unmatched. Per the germline V gene, CDR1 is MNHEY and CDR2 is SMNVEV (reference sequence). The CDR3 runs 15 residues. CDR3 DNA: TGTGCCAGCAGTTCGCCGGGACTAGGGACCTACGAGCAGTACTTC. It yields the protein CASSSPGLGTYEQYF.

The chain links TRBV4-1 to TRBJ2-1, with 9 bases lining up with TRBD1. The CDR3 contains 17 residues. V shed 1 base and J 6 bases; nucleotides not matched to a gene: 10. The germline gives CDR1 MGHRA, CDR2 YSYEKL. CDR3 DNA sequence: TGCGCCAGCAGCCAAGTCCCTGAAGGACAGGGGCCCAATGAGCAGTTCTTC. It is translated as CASSQVPEGQGPNEQFF.

The V and J genes are TRBV19 and TRBJ2-7, with TRBD1 identical over 11 bases. The germline V gene has CDR1 LNHDA and CDR2 SQIVND (reference sequence). This CDR3 has 15 amino acids. Trimming cost V 5 bases and J 3 bases; bases outside gene matches: 6. The CDR3 bases are TGTGCCAGTAGTCCGAGGACAGGGGGCGGCTACGAGCAGTACTTC. Translating it yields CASSPRTGGGYEQYF.

This sequence joins TRBV13 and TRBJ2-7; unclear D gene. The V and J ends lost 1 base and 7 bases respectively, with 8 bases between them. CDR1 and CDR2 from the germline V gene are PRHDT and FYEKMQ (reference sequence). There are 12 residues in the CDR3. The CDR3 reads CASSLVETEQYF. The CDR3 region has the DNA TGTGCCAGCAGCTTAGTAGAAACAGAGCAGTACTTC. The entire variable domain, with the rest obtained from reference TRBV13 and TRBJ2-7, is as follows: AAGVIQSPRHLIKEKRETATLKCYPIPRHDTVYWYQQGPGQDPQFLISFYEKMQSDKGSIPDRFSAQQFSDYHSELNMSSLELGDSALYFCASSLVETEQYFGPGTRLTVT.

The rearrangement uses TRBV5-1 and TRBJ1-1; D ambiguous. The CDR3 consists of 15 residues. CDR1 and CDR2 from the germline V gene are SGHRS and YFSETQ. Trimming took off 2 bases at V and 3 bases at J, with 14 bases between the two ends. The CDR3 coding sequence is TGCGCCAGCAGCTTTTACGGTGGGAGGGACACTGAAGCTTTCTTT. Translating it yields CASSFYGGRDTEAFF.

The chain links TRBV4-2 to TRBJ2-7, with 12 bases matching TRBD1. Per the germline V gene, CDR1 is LGHNA and CDR2 is YNFKEQ. J lost 2 bases, V lost 0 bases, and 8 bases had no gene match. The CDR3 is made up of 18 amino acids. The CDR3 DNA sequence: TGTGCCAGCAGCCAAGAAGGGACCGGGACAGGGGGCGCCTACGAGCAGTACTTC. This encodes CASSQEGTGTGGAYEQYF.

The J gene is TRBJ2-6, the V gene TRBV10-2, with 11 bases fitting TRBD1. V lost 0 bases to trimming and J lost 4 bases; unmatched junction nucleotides: 5. CDR1 and CDR2 (germline): WSHSY, SAAADI. The CDR3 totals 18 residues. In nucleotides, the CDR3 is TGCGCCAGCAGTGAGTCAGGACAGGGGGCGGAAGGGGCCAACGTCCTGACTTTC. As protein: CASSESGQGAEGANVLTF.

The chain has TRBV27 and TRBJ2-7, with a weak D call TRBD2 (6 bases). Deletions cut 1 base from V and 1 base from J, with 17 bases between. Germline lookup yields CDR1 MNHEY and CDR2 SMNVEV (reference sequence). The CDR3 spans 17 residues. The CDR3 coding sequence is TGTGCCAGCAGTTTATTGTTGGGGGGATCAGGATCCTACGAGCAGTACTTC. Translating it yields CASSLLLGGSGSYEQYF.

This chain uses TRBV5-1 with TRBJ2-3, with unresolved D. The CDR3 has 15 residues. Germline V gene lookup returns CDR1 SGHRS and CDR2 YFSETQ. V lost 0 bases, J lost 6 bases, and 14 bases lay in between. CDR3 sequence (DNA): TGCGCCAGCAGCTTGGATGAGGACGGTGCGGATACGCAGTATTTT. Translated, it gives CASSLDEDGADTQYF.

The chain employs TRBV25-1 and TRBJ2-2; 9 bases are a match to TRBD1. This CDR3 spans 16 amino acids. Germline CDR1 and CDR2: MGHDK and SYGVNS. With V trimmed by 1 base and J by 3 bases, 3 bases remained unmatched. The chain's CDR3 is CASSELTGGDTGELFF. Written as DNA, the CDR3 is TGTGCCAGCAGTGAATTGACAGGGGGTGACACCGGGGAGCTGTTTTTT.

This chain uses TRBV15 with TRBJ1-1; no clear D. The CDR3 runs 12 residues. V was trimmed by 4 bases and J by 2 bases, leaving 5 bases between them. Germline V gene lookup returns CDR1 LNHNV and CDR2 YYDKDF (reference sequence). The CDR3 is CATSTANTEAFF. The CDR3 DNA sequence: TGTGCCACCAGCACTGCAAACACTGAAGCTTTCTTT.

The rearrangement joins TRBV7-2 to TRBJ2-7; 8 bases agree with TRBD1. The trim removed 2 bases at V and 4 bases at J, leaving 7 bases unmatched. This CDR3 is built from 15 residues. Germline CDR1 SGHTA, CDR2 FQGNSA. The CDR3 region is CASSLHLGQAYEQYF. The DNA of the CDR3 is TGTGCCAGCAGCTTACATTTGGGACAGGCGTACGAGCAGTACTTC.

The chain carries TRBV11-2 and TRBJ2-1, with 11 positions matching TRBD2. Per germline, CDR1 SGHAT and CDR2 FQNNGV. The CDR3 sequence is 14 residues long. Trimming took 1 base from V and 8 from J; bases not matched to a gene: 1. The CDR3 region has the DNA TGTGCCAGCAGCTTAGCTAGCGGGGGGTATGAGCAGTTCTTC. It encodes CASSLASGGYEQFF.

The gene calls are TRBV29-1 and TRBJ2-3; possibly TRBD2 for D (6 bases). Trimming pared 3 bases from V and 0 bases from J, leaving 7 bases between. The CDR3 spans 13 residues. CDR1 is SQVTM, CDR2 ANQGSEA, per germline. CDR3 region: CSVDLASTDTQYF. The CDR3 nucleotides are TGCAGCGTTGACCTAGCGAGCACAGATACGCAGTATTTT.